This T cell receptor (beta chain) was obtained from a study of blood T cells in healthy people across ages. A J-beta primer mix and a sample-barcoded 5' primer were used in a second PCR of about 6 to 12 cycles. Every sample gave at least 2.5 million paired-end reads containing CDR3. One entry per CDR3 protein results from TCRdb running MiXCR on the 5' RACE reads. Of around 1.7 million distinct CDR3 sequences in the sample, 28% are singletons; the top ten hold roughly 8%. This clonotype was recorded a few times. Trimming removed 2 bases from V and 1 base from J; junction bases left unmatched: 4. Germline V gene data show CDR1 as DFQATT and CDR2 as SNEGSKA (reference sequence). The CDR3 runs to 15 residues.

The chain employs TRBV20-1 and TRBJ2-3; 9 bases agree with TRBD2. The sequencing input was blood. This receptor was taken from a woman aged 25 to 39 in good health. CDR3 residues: CSARRREGGTDTQYF. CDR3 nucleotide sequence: TGCAGTGCTAGACGGCGGGAGGGGGGCACAGATACGCAGTATTTT.